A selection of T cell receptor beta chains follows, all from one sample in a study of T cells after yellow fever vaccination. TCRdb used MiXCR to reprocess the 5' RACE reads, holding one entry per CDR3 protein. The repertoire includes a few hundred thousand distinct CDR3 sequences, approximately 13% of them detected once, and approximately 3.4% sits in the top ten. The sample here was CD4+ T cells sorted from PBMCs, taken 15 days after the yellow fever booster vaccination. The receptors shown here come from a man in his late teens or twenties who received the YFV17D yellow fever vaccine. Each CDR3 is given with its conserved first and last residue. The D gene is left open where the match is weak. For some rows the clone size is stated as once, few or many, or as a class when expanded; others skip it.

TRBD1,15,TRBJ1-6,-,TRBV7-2,CASSPTGQYNSPLHF,TGTGCCAGCAGCCCGACAGGGCAATATAATTCACCCCTCCACTTT
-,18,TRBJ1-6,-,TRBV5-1,CASSRTDRLSSYNSPLHF,TGCGCCAGCAGCCGCACAGACCGCTTGAGCTCCTATAATTCACCCCTCCACTTT
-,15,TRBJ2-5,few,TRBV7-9,CASSLVGLGGETQYF,TGTGCCAGCAGCTTAGTGGGACTGGGGGGCGAGACCCAGTACTTC
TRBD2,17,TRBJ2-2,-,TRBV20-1,CSARDLGGKANTGELFF,TGCAGTGCTAGAGACCTCGGGGGGAAAGCGAACACCGGGGAGCTGTTTTTT
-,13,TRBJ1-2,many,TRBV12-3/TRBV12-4,CASSSTGSYGYTF,TGTGCCAGCAGTTCGACAGGTTCCTATGGCTACACCTTC
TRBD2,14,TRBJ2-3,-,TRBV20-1,CSARPSGGPPSQYF,TGCAGTGCTAGACCTAGCGGGGGGCCCCCATCGCAGTATTTT
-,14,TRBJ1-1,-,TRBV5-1,CASSLRSISRGAFF,TGCGCCAGCAGCCTAAGGTCTATTTCCAGGGGAGCTTTCTTT
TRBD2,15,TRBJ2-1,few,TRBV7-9,CASGGLAGPSGEQFF,TGTGCCAGCGGAGGACTAGCGGGGCCCTCGGGTGAGCAGTTCTTC
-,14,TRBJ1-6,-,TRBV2,CASRGAGNRSPLHF,TGTGCCAGCCGTGGGGCAGGGAATCGTTCACCCCTCCACTTT
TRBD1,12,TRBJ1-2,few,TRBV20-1,CSGRQGGYGYTF,TGCAGTGGCCGACAGGGAGGCTATGGCTACACCTTC
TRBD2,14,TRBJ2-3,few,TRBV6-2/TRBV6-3,CASSYIAGKDTQYF,TGTGCCAGCAGTTATATAGCGGGGAAAGATACGCAGTATTTT
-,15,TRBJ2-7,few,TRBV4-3,CASSQEEGPTSEQYF,TGCGCCAGCAGCCAAGAGGAGGGGCCGACATCCGAGCAGTACTTC
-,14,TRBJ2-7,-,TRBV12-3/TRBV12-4,CASSGQGLSYEQYF,TGTGCCAGCAGCGGCCAGGGCCTCTCCTACGAGCAGTACTTC
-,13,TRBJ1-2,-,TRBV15,CATSTQGNYGYTF,TGTGCCACCAGCACCCAGGGCAACTATGGCTACACCTTC
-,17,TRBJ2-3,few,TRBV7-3,CASSLAPQGWSTDTQYF,TGTGCCAGCAGCTTAGCCCCACAGGGCTGGAGCACAGATACGCAGTATTTT
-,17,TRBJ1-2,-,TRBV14,CASSQESWGEPYYGYTF,TGTGCCAGCAGCCAAGAATCATGGGGGGAGCCCTACTATGGCTACACCTTC
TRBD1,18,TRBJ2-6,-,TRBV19,CASSIKGQGTSGANVLTF,TGTGCCAGTAGTATTAAAGGACAGGGTACCTCTGGGGCCAACGTCCTGACTTTC
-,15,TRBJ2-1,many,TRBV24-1,CATSDSSRGGDEQFF,TGTGCCACCAGTGATTCCTCTAGGGGCGGCGATGAGCAGTTCTTC
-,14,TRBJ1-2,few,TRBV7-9,CASKSLPGTPWYTF,TGTGCCAGCAAATCCCTCCCGGGGACCCCATGGTACACCTTC
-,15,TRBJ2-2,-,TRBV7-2,CASSLALINTGELFF,TGTGCCAGCAGCTTAGCGCTCATAAACACCGGGGAGCTGTTTTTT
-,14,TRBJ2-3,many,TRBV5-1,CASKDRYQTDTQYF,TGCGCCAGCAAAGACCGTTACCAGACAGATACGCAGTATTTT
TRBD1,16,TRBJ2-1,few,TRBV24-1,CATSDGTGTVGNEQFF,TGTGCCACCAGTGATGGAACCGGGACAGTGGGCAATGAGCAGTTCTTC
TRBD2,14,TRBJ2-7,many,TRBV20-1,CSASGGSGGYEQYF,TGCAGTGCTAGCGGGGGCTCGGGGGGGTACGAGCAGTACTTC
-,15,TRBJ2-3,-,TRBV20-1,CSAPSPRGPADTQYF,TGCAGTGCCCCCTCTCCGCGGGGGCCTGCAGATACGCAGTATTTT
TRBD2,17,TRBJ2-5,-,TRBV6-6,CASSYGVSSGGQETQYF,TGTGCCAGCAGTTACGGGGTGTCTAGCGGGGGGCAAGAGACCCAGTACTTC
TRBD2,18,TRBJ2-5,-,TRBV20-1,CSARDPRGTSGEEETQYF,TGCAGTGCTAGGGATCCCCGAGGGACTAGCGGGGAAGAAGAGACCCAGTACTTC
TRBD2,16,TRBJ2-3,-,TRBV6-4,CASSLTSGGTVDTQYF,TGTGCCAGCAGTTTGACTAGCGGGGGAACTGTAGATACGCAGTATTTT
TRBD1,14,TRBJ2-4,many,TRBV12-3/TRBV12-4,CASRRTGGLDIQYF,TGTGCCAGCAGACGGACAGGGGGCTTGGACATTCAGTACTTC
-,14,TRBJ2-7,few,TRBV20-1,CSASVPLFSYEQYF,TGCAGTGCTAGTGTGCCCCTATTCTCCTACGAGCAGTACTTC
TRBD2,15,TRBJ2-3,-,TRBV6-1,CASVLLAGLTDTQYF,TGTGCCAGCGTACTACTAGCGGGGTTAACAGATACGCAGTATTTT
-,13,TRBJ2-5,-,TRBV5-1,CASSEGEKETQYF,TGCGCCAGCAGTGAGGGGGAAAAAGAGACCCAGTACTTC
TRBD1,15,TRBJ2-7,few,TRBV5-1,CASSLIPGQGEPQYF,TGCGCCAGCAGCCTAATTCCGGGACAGGGGGAACCCCAGTACTTC
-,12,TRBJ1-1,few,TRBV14,CASSRDWTEAFF,TGTGCCAGCAGTCGGGACTGGACTGAAGCTTTCTTT
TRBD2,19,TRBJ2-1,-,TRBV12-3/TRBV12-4,CASSLLLRGVTSSYNEQFF,TGTGCCAGCAGTTTACTTTTGCGGGGGGTAACAAGCTCCTACAATGAGCAGTTCTTC
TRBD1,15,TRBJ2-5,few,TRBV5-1,CASRGSGTAQETQYF,TGCGCCAGCAGGGGGTCCGGGACAGCCCAAGAGACCCAGTACTTC
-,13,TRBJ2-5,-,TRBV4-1,CASSTTRGETQYF,TGCGCCAGCAGTACAACCCGGGGGGAGACCCAGTACTTC
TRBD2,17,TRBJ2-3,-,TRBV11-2,CASSPPISSGDRDTQYF,TGTGCCAGCAGCCCCCCGATATCCAGCGGGGACCGAGATACGCAGTATTTT
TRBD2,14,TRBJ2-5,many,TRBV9,CASSVASGQETQYF,TGTGCCAGCAGCGTAGCTAGCGGCCAAGAGACCCAGTACTTC
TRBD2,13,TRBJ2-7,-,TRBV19,CASQLAGGYEQYF,TGTGCCAGCCAACTAGCGGGGGGCTACGAGCAGTACTTC
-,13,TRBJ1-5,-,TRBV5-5,CASSVRDSQPQHF,TGTGCCAGCAGCGTAAGGGATTCTCAGCCCCAGCATTTT
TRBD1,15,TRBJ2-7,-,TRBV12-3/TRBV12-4,CASSPPGQGSRGQYF,TGTGCCAGCAGTCCTCCGGGACAGGGCTCTAGAGGGCAGTACTTC
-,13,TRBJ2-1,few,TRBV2,CASIEGTYNEQFF,TGTGCCAGCATAGAGGGGACTTACAATGAGCAGTTCTTC
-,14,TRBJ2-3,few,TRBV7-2,CASSFLRGTDTQYF,TGTGCCAGCAGCTTCTTAAGGGGCACAGATACGCAGTATTTT
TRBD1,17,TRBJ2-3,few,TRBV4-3,CASSHGDRALTGEEQYF,TGCGCCAGCAGCCACGGGGACAGGGCGTTGACGGGCGAGGAGCAGTATTTT
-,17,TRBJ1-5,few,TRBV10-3,CAISESRAGDSNQPQHF,TGTGCCATCAGTGAGTCCCGGGCAGGGGATAGCAATCAGCCCCAGCATTTT
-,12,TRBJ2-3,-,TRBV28,CASTTTLDTQYF,TGTGCCAGCACCACCACGTTGGATACGCAGTATTTT
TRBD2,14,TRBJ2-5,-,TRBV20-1,CSAALAGGQETQYF,TGCAGTGCAGCACTAGCGGGGGGACAGGAGACCCAGTACTTC
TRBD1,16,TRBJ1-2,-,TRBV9,CASSVGIWGQSYGYTF,TGTGCCAGCAGCGTAGGAATTTGGGGACAGTCCTATGGCTACACCTTC
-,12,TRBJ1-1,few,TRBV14,CASSQLRTEAFF,TGTGCCAGCAGCCAGTTGAGAACTGAAGCTTTCTTT
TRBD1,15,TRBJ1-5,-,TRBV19,CASSTGTVGDQPQHF,TGTGCCAGTAGTACCGGGACAGTCGGGGATCAGCCCCAGCATTTT
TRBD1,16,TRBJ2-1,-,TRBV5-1,CASSLDNTGGWGEQFF,TGCGCCAGCAGCTTGGATAATACAGGGGGCTGGGGTGAGCAGTTCTTC
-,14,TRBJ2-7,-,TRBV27,CASGYQGGAYEQYF,TGTGCCAGCGGCTACCAGGGTGGGGCCTACGAGCAGTACTTC